The entry below gives a single T cell receptor beta chain sequence along with its context. Its cognate antigen is unknown. One end of the junction does not line up with germline, which may come from a read error. Genomic DNA constituted the template upon which TCR beta VDJ and CDR3 profiling was performed. TCRdb processed the reads anew with MiXCR; each CDR3 protein has one entry. The table lists approximately 380,000 distinct CDR3 sequences, approximately 70% of them singletons. These data belong to a study of CD8+CD57+ T cells in acquired aplastic anemia. Study-wide findings and caveats: CD8+ Simpson's diversity showed no significant patient-control difference.

CDR3 length equals 14 residues. Germline lookup yields CDR1 SGHTA and CDR2 FQGNSA. This sequence joins TRBV7-2 and TRBJ1-1; D gene uncertain. The sequence was obtained from a human donor in good health, serving as a control. The sample taken for sequencing was sorted CD4+, CD8+, or CD8+CD57+ T cells (not recorded which) from PBMCs. The CDR3 region is CASSGQTVNTEAFF. For the CDR3, the DNA is TGCGCCAGCAGCGGTCAAACAGTGAACACTGAAGCTTTCTTT.